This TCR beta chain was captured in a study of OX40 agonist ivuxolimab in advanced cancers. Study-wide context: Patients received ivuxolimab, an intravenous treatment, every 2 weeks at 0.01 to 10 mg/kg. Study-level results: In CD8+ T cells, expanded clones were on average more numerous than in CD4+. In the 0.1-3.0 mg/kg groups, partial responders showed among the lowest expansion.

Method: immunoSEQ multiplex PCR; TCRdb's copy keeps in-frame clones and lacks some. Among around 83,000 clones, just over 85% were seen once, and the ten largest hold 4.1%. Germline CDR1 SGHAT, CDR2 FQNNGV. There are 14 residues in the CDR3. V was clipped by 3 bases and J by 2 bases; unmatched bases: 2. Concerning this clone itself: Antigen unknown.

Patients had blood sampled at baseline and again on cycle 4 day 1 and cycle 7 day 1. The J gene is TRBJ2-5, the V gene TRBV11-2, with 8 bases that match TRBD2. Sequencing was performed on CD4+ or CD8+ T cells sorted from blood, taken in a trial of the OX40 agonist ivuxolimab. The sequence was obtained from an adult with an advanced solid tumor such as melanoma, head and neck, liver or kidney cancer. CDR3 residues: CASSFSGTQETQYF. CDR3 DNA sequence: TGTGCCAGCAGCTTTAGCGGGACTCAAGAGACCCAGTACTTC.